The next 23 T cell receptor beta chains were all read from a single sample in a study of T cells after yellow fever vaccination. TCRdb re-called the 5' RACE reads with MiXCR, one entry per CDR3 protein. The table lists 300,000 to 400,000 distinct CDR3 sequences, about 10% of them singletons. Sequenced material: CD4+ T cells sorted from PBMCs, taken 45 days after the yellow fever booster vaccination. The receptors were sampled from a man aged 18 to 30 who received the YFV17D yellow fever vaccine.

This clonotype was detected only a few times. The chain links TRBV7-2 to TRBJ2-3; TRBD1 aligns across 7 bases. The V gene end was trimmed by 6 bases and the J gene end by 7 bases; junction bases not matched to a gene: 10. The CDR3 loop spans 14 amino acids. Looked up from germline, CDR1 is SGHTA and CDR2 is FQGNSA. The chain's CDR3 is CASRHTEGAYTQYF. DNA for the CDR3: TGTGCCAGCAGACATACCGAGGGGGCATATACGCAGTATTTT.

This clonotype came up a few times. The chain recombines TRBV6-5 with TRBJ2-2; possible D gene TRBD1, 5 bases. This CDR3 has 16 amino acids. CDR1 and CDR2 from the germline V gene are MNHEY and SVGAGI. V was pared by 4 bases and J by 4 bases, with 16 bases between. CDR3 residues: CASSSRTSRVTGELFF. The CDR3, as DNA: TGTGCCAGCAGTTCGCGGACATCCCGGGTCACCGGGGAGCTGTTTTTT.

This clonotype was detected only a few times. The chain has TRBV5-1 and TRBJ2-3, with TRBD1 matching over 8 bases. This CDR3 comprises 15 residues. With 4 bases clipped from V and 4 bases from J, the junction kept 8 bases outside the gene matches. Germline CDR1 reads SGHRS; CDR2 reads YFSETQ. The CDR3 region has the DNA TGCGCCAGCAGCGGTGGACAGGGACTTGCAGATACGCAGTATTTT. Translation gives CASSGGQGLADTQYF.

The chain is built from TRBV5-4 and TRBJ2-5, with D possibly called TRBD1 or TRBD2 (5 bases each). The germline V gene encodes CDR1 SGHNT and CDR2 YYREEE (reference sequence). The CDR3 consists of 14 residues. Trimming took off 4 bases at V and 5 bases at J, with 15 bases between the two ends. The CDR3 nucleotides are TGTGCCAGCAGCCTGGGGGTGGGACGGGAGACCCAGTACTTC. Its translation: CASSLGVGRETQYF.

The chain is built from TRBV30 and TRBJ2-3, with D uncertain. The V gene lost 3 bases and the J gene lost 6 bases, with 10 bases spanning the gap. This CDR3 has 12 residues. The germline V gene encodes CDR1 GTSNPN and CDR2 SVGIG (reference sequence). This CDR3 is CAWRNSGDTQYF. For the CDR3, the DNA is TGTGCCTGGAGGAATAGTGGGGATACGCAGTATTTT.

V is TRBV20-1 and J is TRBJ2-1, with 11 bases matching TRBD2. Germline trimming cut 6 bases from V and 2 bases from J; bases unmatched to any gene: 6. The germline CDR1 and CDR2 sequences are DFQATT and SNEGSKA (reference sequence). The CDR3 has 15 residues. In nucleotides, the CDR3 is TGCAGTGCGAAAAGACTAGCGGGGACCTACAATGAGCAGTTCTTC. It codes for CSAKRLAGTYNEQFF.

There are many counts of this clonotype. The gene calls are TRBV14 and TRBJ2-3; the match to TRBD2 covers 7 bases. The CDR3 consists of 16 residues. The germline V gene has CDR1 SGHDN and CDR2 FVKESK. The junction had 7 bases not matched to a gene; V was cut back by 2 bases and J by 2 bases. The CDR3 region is CASSQWASGYTDTQYF. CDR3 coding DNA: TGTGCCAGCAGCCAATGGGCTAGCGGTTACACAGATACGCAGTATTTT.

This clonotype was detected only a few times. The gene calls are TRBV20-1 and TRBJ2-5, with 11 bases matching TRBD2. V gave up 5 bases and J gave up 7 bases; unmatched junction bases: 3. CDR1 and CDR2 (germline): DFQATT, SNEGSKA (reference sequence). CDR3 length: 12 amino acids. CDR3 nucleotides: TGCAGTGCTTTAGCGGGAGGGGGGACCCAGTACTTC. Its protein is CSALAGGGTQYF.

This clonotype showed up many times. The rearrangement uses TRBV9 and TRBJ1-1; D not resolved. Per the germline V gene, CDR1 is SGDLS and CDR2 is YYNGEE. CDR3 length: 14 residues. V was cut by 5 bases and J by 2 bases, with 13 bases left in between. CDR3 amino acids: CASSSRPGNTEAFF. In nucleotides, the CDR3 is TGTGCCAGCAGTTCGCGGCCGGGAAACACTGAAGCTTTCTTT.

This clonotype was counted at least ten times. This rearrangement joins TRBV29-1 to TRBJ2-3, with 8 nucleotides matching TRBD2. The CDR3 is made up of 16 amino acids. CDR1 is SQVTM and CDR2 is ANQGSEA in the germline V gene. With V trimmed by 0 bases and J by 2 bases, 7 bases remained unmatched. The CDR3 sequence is CSVEDPLGGATDTQYF. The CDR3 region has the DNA TGCAGCGTTGAAGATCCCCTCGGGGGGGCCACAGATACGCAGTATTTT.

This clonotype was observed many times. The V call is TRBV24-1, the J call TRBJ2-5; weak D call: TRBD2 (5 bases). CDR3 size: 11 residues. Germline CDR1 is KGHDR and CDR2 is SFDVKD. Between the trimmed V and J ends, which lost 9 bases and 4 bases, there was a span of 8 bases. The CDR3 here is CATAGGETQYF. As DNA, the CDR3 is TGTGCCACCGCAGGAGGAGAGACCCAGTACTTC.

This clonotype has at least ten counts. The CDR3 is CASSSRLAGRSSYEQYF. Here the CDR3 DNA reads TGTGCCAGCAGCTCCCGACTAGCGGGGCGAAGCTCCTACGAGCAGTACTTC. This rearrangement joins TRBV7-3 to TRBJ2-7; TRBD2 agrees at 11 bases. Germline trimming cut 4 bases from V and 0 bases from J; bases unmatched to any gene: 8. The CDR3 spans 17 residues. Germline lookup yields CDR1 SGHTA and CDR2 FQGTGA.

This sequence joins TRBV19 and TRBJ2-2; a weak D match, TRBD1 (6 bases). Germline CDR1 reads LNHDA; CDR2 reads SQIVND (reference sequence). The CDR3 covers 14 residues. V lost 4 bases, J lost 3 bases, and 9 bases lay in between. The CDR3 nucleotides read TGTGCCAGTAGTAAGACAGGTGACACCGGGGAGCTGTTTTTT. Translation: CASSKTGDTGELFF.

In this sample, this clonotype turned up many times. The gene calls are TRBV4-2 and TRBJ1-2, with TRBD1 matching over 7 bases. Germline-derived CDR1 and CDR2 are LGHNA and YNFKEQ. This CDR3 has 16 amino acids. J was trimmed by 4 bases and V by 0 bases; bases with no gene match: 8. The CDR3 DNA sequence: TGTGCCAGCAGCCAAGATTTGCGGGGGGACAGCTATGGCTACACCTTC. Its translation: CASSQDLRGDSYGYTF.

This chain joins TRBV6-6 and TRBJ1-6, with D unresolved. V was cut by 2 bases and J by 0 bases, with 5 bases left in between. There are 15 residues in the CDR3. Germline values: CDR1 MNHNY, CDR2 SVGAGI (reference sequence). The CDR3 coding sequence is TGTGCCAGCAGTTACACTAGCTCCTATAATTCACCCCTCCACTTT. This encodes CASSYTSSYNSPLHF.

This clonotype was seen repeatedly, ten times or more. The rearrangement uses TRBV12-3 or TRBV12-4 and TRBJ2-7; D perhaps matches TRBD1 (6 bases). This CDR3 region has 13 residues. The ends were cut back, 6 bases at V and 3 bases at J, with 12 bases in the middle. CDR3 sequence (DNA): TGTGCCAGCAGGCTGACAGGCCTCTACGAGCAGTACTTC. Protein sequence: CASRLTGLYEQYF.

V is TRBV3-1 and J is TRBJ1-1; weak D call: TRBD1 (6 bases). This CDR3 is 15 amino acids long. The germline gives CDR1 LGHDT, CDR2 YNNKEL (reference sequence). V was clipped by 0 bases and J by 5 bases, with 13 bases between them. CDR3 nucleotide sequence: TGTGCCAGCAGCCAAGACGGGGGGCGGGAAACTGAAGCTTTCTTT. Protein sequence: CASSQDGGRETEAFF.

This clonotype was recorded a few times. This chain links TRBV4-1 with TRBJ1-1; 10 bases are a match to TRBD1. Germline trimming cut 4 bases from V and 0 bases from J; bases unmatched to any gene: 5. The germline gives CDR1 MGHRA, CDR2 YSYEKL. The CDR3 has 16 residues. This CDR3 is CASSRGQGEVNTEAFF. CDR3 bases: TGCGCCAGCAGCCGAGGACAGGGGGAGGTGAACACTGAAGCTTTCTTT.

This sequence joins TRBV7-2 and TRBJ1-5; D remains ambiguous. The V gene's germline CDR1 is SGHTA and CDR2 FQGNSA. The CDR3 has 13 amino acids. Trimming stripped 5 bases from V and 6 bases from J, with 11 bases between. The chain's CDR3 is CASSPDKGQPQHF. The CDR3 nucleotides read TGTGCCAGCAGCCCAGACAAGGGTCAGCCCCAGCATTTT.

Here the CDR3 reads CAIKEGGARSEQYV. For the CDR3, the DNA is TGTGCCATCAAGGAGGGGGGGGCTCGGTCCGAGCAGTACGTC. The chain joins TRBV10-3 to TRBJ2-7; TRBD2 might be the D (7 bases). This CDR3 has 14 amino acids. Germline-derived CDR1 and CDR2 are ENHRY and SYGVKD. Trimming removed 7 bases from V and 6 bases from J, with 19 bases in between.

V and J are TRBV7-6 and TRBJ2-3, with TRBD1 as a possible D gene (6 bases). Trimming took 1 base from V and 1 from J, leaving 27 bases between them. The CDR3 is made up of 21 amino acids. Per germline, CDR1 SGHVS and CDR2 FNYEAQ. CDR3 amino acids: CASSLDPVRPINSGGTDTQYF. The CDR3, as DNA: TGTGCCAGCAGCTTAGACCCCGTCCGGCCTATCAACTCAGGGGGCACAGATACGCAGTATTTT.

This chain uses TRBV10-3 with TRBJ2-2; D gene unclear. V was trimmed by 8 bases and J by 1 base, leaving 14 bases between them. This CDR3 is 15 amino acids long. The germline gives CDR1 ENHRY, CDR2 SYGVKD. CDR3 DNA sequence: TGTGCCATCCGTGCTTCTCTGGGGAACACCGGGGAGCTGTTTTTT. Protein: CAIRASLGNTGELFF.

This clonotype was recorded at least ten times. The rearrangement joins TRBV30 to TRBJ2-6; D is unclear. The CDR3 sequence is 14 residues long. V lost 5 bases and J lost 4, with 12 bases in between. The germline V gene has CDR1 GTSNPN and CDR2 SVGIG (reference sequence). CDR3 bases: TGTGCCTGGGGGCTTACCGGGGGGGCCAACGTCCTGACTTTC. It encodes CAWGLTGGANVLTF.